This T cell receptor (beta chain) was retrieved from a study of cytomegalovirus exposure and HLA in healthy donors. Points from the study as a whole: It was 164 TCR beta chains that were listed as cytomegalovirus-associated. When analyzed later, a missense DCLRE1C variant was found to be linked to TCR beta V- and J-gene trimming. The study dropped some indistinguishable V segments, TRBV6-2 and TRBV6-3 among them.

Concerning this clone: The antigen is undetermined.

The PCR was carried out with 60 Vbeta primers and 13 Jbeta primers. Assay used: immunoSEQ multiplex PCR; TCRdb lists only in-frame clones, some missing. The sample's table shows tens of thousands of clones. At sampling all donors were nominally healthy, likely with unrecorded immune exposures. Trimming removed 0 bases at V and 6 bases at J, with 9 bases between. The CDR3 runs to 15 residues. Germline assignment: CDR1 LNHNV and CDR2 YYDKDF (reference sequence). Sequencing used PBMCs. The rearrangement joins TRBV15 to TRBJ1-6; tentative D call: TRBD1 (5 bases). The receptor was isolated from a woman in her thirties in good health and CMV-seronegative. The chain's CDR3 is CATSRDPQGNSPLHF. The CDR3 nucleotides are TGTGCCACCAGCAGAGATCCCCAGGGTAATTCACCCCTCCACTTT.